This T cell receptor beta chain was obtained from a study of neoadjuvant anti-PD-1 for oral cavity cancer. There are 13 residues in the CDR3. V lost 7 bases and J lost 1, with 11 bases in between. The germline V gene has CDR1 SGDLS and CDR2 YYNGEE. This clone turned up a few times. Here immunoSEQ multiplex PCR was the method, and the copy in TCRdb shows in-frame clones only, minus some. The sample includes about 14,000 clones, 62% of them seen just once. These newly diagnosed stage II-IVA oral cavity squamous cell carcinoma patients had no prior systemic or radiation treatment. The sample was PBMCs, taken before nivolumab (anti-PD-1) treatment. The V gene is TRBV9, the J gene TRBJ1-1; no definite D call. This sequence was found in a person aged 35 to 85 with oral cavity squamous cell carcinoma. CDR3 sequence: CASGWSTNTEAFF. CDR3 nucleotides: TGTGCCAGCGGCTGGTCAACGAACACTGAAGCTTTCTTT. Full variable domain (outside the CDR3, taken from reference TRBV9 and TRBJ1-1): DSGVTQTPKHLITATGQRVTLRCSPRSGDLSVYWYQQSLDQGLQFLIQYYNGEERAKGNILERFSAQQFPDLHSELNLSSLELGDSALYFCASGWSTNTEAFFGQGTRLTVV.